The 4 T cell receptor beta chains reported below all come from one sample, sequenced in a study of post-analysis software for immune sequencing data. General study findings and limits: Five or six TRBV segments, TRBV5-6, TRBV5-1 and TRBV20-1 among them, were found more frequent in patients than controls.

These receptors are not linked to any known antigen. Unique molecular identifiers were present in the TCR beta cDNA libraries. Each CDR3 protein is one row after TCRdb ran MiXCR on the PCR reads. The table has about 260,000 distinct CDR3 sequences, 35% to 40% seen once. Specimen: blood. These receptors all stem from a girl between 10 and 17 years old with multiple sclerosis.

The chain links TRBV7-2 to TRBJ1-2; TRBD1 is a possible D gene (5 bases). This CDR3 spans 12 amino acids. Trimming cost V 8 bases and J 5 bases, with 12 bases left between them. The germline CDR1 and CDR2 sequences are SGHTA and FQGNSA. CDR3 in DNA: TGTGCCAGCGCCGACAGTCGTTATGGCTACACCTTC. Translated, it gives CASADSRYGYTF.

Points on this clonotype: A much bigger clone sits one base away, suggesting this may be a read error. The rearrangement uses TRBV5-1 and TRBJ2-3; maybe TRBD1 (5 bases). The germline gives CDR1 SGHRS, CDR2 YFSETQ. CDR3 length: 17 amino acids. V dropped 3 bases and J dropped 4 bases, with 21 bases sitting between them. The CDR3 nucleotides read TGCGCCAGCAGCTCCCTAGGGGCTACTTTAAACTCAGATACGCAGTATTTT. The encoded protein is CASSSLGATLNSDTQYF.

This clonotype has only a few counts. This clone may be a read error of a much larger clone one base away. This chain links TRBV2 with TRBJ2-5; D might be TRBD2 (6 bases). In germline, CDR1 is SNHLY, CDR2 FYNNEI. CDR3 length: 13 residues. CDR3: CASSERRGEAQYF. CDR3 DNA: TGTGCCAGCAGTGAAAGGAGGGGAGAGGCCCAGTACTTC.

This clonotype appeared many times. This chain links TRBV20-1 with TRBJ1-4; no reliable D call. Germline V gene lookup returns CDR1 DFQATT and CDR2 SNEGSKA (reference sequence). This CDR3 has 13 amino acids. The ends were cut back, 0 bases at V and 8 bases at J, with 10 bases in the middle. The CDR3 DNA follows: TGCAGTGCTAGAGACGGGCCGGGGGAAAAACTGTTTTTT. Translating gives CSARDGPGEKLFF.